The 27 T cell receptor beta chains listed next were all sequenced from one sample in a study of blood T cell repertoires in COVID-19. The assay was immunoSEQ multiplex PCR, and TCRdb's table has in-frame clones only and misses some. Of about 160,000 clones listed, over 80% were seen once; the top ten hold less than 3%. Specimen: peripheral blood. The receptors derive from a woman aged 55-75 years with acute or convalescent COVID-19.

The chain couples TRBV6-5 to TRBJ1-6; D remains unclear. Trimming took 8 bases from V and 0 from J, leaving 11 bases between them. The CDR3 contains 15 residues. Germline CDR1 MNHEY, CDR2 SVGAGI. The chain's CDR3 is CASAYYGSYNSPLHF. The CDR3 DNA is TGTGCCAGCGCCTATTATGGCTCCTATAATTCACCCCTCCACTTT.

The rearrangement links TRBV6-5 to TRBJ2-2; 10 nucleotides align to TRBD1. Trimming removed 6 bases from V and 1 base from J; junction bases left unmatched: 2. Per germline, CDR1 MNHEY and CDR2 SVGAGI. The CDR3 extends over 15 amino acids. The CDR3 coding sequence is TGTGCCAGCAGCCGGGACAGGGGGAACACCGGGGAGCTGTTTTTT. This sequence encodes CASSRDRGNTGELFF.

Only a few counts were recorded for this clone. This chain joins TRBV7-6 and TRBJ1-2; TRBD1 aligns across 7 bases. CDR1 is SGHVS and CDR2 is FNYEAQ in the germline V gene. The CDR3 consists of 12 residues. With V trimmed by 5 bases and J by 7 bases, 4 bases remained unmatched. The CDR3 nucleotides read TGTGCCAGCAGCCCGCGGGACAGTGGCTACACCTTC. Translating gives CASSPRDSGYTF. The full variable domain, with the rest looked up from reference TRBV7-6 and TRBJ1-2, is GAGVSQSPRYKVTKRGQDVALRCDPISGHVSLYWYRQALGQGPEFLTYFNYEAQQDKSGLPNDRFSAERPEGSISTLTIQRTEQRDSAMYRCASSPRDSGYTFGSGTRLTVV.

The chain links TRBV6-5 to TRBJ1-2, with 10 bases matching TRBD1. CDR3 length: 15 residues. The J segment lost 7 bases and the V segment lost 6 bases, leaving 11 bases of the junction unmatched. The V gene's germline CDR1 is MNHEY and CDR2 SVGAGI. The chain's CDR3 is CASRLGTGVPSGYTF. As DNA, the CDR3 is TGTGCCAGCAGGCTGGGGACAGGGGTTCCCTCTGGCTACACCTTC.

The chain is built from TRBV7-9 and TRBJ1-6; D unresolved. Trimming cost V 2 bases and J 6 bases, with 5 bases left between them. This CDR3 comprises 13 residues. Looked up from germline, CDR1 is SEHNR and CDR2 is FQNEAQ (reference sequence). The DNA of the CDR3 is TGTGCCAGCAGCTTAATAGTTAATTCACCCCTCCACTTT. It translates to CASSLIVNSPLHF.

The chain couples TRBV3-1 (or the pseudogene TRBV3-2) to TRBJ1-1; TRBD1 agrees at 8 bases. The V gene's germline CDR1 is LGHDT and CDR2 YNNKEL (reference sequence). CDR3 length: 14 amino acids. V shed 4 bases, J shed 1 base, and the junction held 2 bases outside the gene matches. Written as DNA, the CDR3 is TGTGCCAGCAGCCGAGGGACAGGGAACACTGAAGCTTTCTTT. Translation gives CASSRGTGNTEAFF.

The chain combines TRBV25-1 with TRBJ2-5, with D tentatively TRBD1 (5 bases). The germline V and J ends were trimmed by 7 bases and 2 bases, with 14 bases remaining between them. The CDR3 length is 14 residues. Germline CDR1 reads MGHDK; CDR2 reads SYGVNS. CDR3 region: CASTPRAEQETQYF. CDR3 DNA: TGTGCCAGCACACCCAGGGCGGAACAAGAGACCCAGTACTTC.

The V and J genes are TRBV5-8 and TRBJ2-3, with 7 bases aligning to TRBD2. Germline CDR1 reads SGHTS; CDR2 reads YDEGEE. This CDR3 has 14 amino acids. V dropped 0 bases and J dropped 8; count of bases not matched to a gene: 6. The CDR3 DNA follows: TGTGCCAGCAGCTTGGTACTAGCGAGGGGTACGCAGTATTTT. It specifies CASSLVLARGTQYF.

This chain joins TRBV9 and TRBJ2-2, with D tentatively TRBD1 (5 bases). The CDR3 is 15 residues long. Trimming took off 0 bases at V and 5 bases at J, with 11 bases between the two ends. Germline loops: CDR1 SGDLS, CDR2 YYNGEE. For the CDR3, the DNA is TGTGCCAGCAGCGTAGGGAACAGGCCAACCGGGGAGCTGTTTTTT. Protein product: CASSVGNRPTGELFF. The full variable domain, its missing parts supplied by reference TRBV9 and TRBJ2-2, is DSGVTQTPKHLITATGQRVTLRCSPRSGDLSVYWYQQSLDQGLQFLIQYYNGEERAKGNILERFSAQQFPDLHSELNLSSLELGDSALYFCASSVGNRPTGELFFGEGSRLTVL.

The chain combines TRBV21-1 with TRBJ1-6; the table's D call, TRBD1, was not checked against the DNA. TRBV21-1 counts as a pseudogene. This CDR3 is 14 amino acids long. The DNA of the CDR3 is TGTGCCAGCAAGAAGACAGTCTCTAATTCACCCCTCCACTTT. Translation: CASKKTVSNSPLHF.

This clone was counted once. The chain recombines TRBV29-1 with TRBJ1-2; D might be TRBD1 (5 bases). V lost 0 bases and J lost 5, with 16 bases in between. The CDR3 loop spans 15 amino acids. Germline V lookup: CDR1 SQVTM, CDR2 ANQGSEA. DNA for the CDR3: TGCAGCGTTGAAGACACAGTGGCGGGGGGTTATGGCTACACCTTC. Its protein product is CSVEDTVAGGYGYTF. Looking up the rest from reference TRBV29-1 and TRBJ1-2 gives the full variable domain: SAVISQKPSRDICQRGTSLTIQCQVDSQVTMMFWYRQQPGQSLTLIATANQGSEATYESGFVIDKFPISRPNLTFSTLTVSNMSPEDSSIYLCSVEDTVAGGYGYTFGSGTRLTVV.

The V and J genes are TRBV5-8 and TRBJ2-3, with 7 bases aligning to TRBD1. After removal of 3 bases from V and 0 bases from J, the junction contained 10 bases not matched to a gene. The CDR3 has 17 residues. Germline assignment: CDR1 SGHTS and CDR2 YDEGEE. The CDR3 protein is CASSYGDSLRSTDTQYF. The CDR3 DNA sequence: TGTGCCAGCAGCTACGGGGACAGCTTACGCAGCACAGATACGCAGTATTTT.

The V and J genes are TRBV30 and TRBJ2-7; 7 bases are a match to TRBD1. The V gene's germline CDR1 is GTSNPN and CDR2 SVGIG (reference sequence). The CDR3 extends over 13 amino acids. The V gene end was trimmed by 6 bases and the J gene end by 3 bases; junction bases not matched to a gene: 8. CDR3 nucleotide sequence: TGTGCCTGCAGTAGGGGGCCTAACTACGAGCAGTACTTC. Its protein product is CACSRGPNYEQYF.

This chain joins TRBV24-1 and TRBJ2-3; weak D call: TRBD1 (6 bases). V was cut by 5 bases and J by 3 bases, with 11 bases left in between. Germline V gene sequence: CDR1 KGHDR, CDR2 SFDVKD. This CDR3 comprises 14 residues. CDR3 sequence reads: CATSAARGTDTQYF. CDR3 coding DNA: TGTGCCACCAGTGCAGCCAGGGGAACAGATACGCAGTATTTT.

In nucleotides, the CDR3 is TGTGCCAGCAGAGCCGGGGGTTTCACTGAAGCTTTCTTT. This sequence encodes CASRAGGFTEAFF. The chain couples TRBV6-5 to TRBJ1-1; D is perhaps TRBD1 (5 bases). CDR3 length equals 13 residues. CDR1 and CDR2 (germline): MNHEY, SVGAGI. The V end lost 6 bases, the J end lost 4 bases, and 12 bases lay between the germline ends.

This CDR3 reads CASSVGAALDEKLFF. In nucleotides, the CDR3 is TGTGCCAGCAGCGTAGGGGCAGCTCTTGATGAAAAACTGTTTTTT. The V and J genes are TRBV9 and TRBJ1-4; D remains ambiguous. The length of the CDR3 is 15 residues. Germline V CDR1 and CDR2: SGDLS, YYNGEE. Deletions cut 0 bases from V and 6 bases from J, with 12 bases between. Full variable domain (outside the CDR3, taken from reference TRBV9 and TRBJ1-4): DSGVTQTPKHLITATGQRVTLRCSPRSGDLSVYWYQQSLDQGLQFLIQYYNGEERAKGNILERFSAQQFPDLHSELNLSSLELGDSALYFCASSVGAALDEKLFFGSGTQLSVL.

The CDR3: CASSWDRGLQPQHF. For the CDR3, the DNA is TGTGCCAGCAGCTGGGACAGGGGGCTTCAGCCCCAGCATTTT. This chain links TRBV7-2 with TRBJ1-5; 12 bases map to TRBD1. This CDR3 is 14 amino acids long. With 4 bases clipped from V and 6 bases from J, the junction kept 1 base outside the gene matches. Germline V CDR1 and CDR2: SGHTA, FQGNSA.

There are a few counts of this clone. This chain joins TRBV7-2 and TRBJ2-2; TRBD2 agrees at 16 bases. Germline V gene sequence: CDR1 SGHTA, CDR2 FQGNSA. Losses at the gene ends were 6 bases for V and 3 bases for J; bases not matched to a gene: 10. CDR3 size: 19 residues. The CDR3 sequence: CASSPGTSGGAKDTGELFF. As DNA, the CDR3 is TGTGCCAGCAGTCCCGGGACTAGCGGGGGGGCGAAGGACACCGGGGAGCTGTTTTTT.

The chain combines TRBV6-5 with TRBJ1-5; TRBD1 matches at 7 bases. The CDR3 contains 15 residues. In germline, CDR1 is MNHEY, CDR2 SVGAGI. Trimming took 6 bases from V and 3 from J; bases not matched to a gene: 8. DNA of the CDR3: TGTGCCAGCAGAGTAGGGACAGTAGACAATCAGCCCCAGCATTTT. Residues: CASRVGTVDNQPQHF.

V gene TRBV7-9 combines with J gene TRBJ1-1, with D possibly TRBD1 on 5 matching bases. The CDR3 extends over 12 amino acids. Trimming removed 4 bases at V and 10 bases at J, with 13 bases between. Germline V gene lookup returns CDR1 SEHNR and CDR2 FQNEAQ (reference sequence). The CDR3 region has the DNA TGTGCCAGCAGCTCGATAGTCGGGGGAGCTTTCTTT. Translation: CASSSIVGGAFF.

CDR3 loop: CASSPRQGANSPLHF. The CDR3 DNA is TGTGCCAGCAGCCCTAGACAGGGGGCAAATTCACCCCTCCACTTT. This chain links TRBV7-9 with TRBJ1-6; 10 bases align to TRBD1. Germline V gene data show CDR1 as SEHNR and CDR2 as FQNEAQ (reference sequence). This CDR3 has 15 amino acids. V lost 5 bases, J lost 7 bases, and 5 bases stayed unmatched.

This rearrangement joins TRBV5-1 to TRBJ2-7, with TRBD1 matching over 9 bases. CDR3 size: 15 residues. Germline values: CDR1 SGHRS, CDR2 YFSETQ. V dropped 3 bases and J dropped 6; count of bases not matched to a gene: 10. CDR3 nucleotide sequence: TGCGCCAGCAGCTCTGGACAGGGGAATCCCTCCGAGCAGTACTTC. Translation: CASSSGQGNPSEQYF.

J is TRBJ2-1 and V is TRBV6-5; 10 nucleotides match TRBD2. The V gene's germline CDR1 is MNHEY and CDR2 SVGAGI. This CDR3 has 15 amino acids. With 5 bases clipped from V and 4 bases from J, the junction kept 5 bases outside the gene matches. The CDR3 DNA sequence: TGTGCCAGCAGTAGAACTAGCGGGGTATACAATGAGCAGTTCTTC. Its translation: CASSRTSGVYNEQFF.

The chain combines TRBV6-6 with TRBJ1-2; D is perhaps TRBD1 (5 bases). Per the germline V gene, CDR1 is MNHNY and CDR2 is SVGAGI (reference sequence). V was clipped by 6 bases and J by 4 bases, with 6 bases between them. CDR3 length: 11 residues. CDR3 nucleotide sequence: TGTGCCAGCAGGGACACCTATGGCTACACCTTC. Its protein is CASRDTYGYTF.

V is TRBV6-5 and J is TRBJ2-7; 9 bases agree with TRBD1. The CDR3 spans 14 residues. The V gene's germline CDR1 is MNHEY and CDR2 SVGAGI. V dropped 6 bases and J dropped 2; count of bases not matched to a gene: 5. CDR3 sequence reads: CASSRGQGTYEQYF. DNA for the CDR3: TGTGCCAGCAGCCGCGGACAGGGGACCTACGAGCAGTACTTC.

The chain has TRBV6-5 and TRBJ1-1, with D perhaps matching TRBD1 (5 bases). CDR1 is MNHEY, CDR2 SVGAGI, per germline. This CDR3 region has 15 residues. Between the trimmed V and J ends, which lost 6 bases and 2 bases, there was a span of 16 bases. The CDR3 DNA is TGTGCCAGCAGCGACCAGGGTGGAGTCAACACTGAAGCTTTCTTT. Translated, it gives CASSDQGGVNTEAFF.

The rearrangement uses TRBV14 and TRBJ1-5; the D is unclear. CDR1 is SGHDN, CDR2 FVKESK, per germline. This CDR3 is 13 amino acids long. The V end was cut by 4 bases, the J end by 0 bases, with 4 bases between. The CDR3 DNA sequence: TGTGCCAGCAGCCTAAATAGCAATCAGCCCCAGCATTTT. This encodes CASSLNSNQPQHF.